The present T cell receptor beta chain was sequenced within a study of T cell repertoires in cytomegalovirus infection. The CDR3 is 13 residues long. The V end was cut by 4 bases, the J end by 7 bases, with 14 bases between. Germline V gene sequence: CDR1 SGHTA, CDR2 FQGNSA. Study-wide results and limits: The ex vivo response was dominated by HLA-C-restricted CMV-specific TCR beta clonotypes.

Concerning this clonotype itself: Its antigen is not known.

TCRdb ran MiXCR on the reads and lists one entry per CDR3 protein. The sample has some 280,000 distinct CDR3 sequences, about an eighth seen once. The sample was PBMCs. V usage is TRBV7-2 and J usage is TRBJ2-7, with D tentatively TRBD2 (5 bases). This receptor was identified in a human donor in good health (CMV status not recorded). Some clones in this sample may be carry-over from other donors' samples. CDR3 loop: CASSSGRSGEQYF. In DNA, the CDR3 is TGTGCCAGCAGCTCAGGTAGGTCGGGAGAGCAGTACTTC.